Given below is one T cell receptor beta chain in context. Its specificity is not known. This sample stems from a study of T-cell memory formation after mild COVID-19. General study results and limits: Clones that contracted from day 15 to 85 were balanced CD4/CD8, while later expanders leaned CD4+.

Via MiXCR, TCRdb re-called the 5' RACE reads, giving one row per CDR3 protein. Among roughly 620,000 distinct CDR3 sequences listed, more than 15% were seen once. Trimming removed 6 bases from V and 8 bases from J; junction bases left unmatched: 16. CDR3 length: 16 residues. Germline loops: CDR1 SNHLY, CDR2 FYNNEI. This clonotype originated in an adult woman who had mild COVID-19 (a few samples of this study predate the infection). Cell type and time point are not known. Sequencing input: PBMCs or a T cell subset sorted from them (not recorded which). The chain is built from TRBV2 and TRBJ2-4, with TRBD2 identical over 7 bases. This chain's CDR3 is CASRERLALSGDIQYF. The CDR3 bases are TGTGCCAGCAGGGAAAGACTAGCCCTCTCCGGCGACATTCAGTACTTC.